This T cell receptor (beta chain) was sequenced during a study of identifying expanded T cells in peripheral blood. Libraries were prepared by immunoSEQ multiplex PCR; TCRdb keeps only in-frame clonotypes and omits some of them. The sample shows roughly 78,000 clones, under 90% of them seen only once. About this clone: Its antigen remains unidentified.

Collection occurred without any documented infections or immune events in donors. Germline trimming cut 5 bases from V and 1 base from J; bases unmatched to any gene: 4. The CDR3 has 16 residues. In germline, CDR1 is KGHSH, CDR2 LQKENI. Study-level results: Approximately 1.1 clones differed between technical replicates, versus around 15 and 19 over time.

The J gene is TRBJ2-3, the V gene TRBV18, with 12 bases matching TRBD2. This clonotype was obtained from a person between 18 and 75 years old in good health. The sequencing input was blood. This CDR3 reads CASSKLAGGRTDTQYF. The CDR3 DNA reads TGTGCCAGCTCAAAACTAGCGGGGGGCCGCACAGATACGCAGTATTTT. Filled out from reference TRBV18 and TRBJ2-3, the complete variable domain reads NAGVMQNPRHLVRRRGQEARLRCSPMKGHSHVYWYRQLPEEGLKFMVYLQKENIIDESGMPKERFSAEFPKEGPSILRIQQVVRGDSAAYFCASSKLAGGRTDTQYFGPGTRLTVL.